These 31 T cell receptor beta chains share one sample of origin, sequenced in a study of blood T cell repertoires in COVID-19. Here immunoSEQ multiplex PCR was the method, and the copy in TCRdb shows in-frame clones only, minus some. Of about 240,000 clones in the sample, 82% were seen once. The material sequenced was peripheral blood. All receptors derive from an older woman with active or convalescent COVID-19.

The rearrangement joins TRBV4-1 to TRBJ1-3, with 9 bases fitting TRBD1. Germline trimming cut 3 bases from V and 2 bases from J; bases unmatched to any gene: 5. The CDR3 runs 16 residues. Germline V CDR1 and CDR2: MGHRA, YSYEKL. The CDR3 nucleotides are TGCGCCAGCAGCCAGGGGACAGGGAGGACTGGAAACACCATATATTTT. Protein sequence: CASSQGTGRTGNTIYF.

The rearrangement uses TRBV19 and TRBJ1-1; D gene uncertain. Trimming left V 1 base short and J 3 bases short, with 9 bases between. Germline V lookup: CDR1 LNHDA, CDR2 SQIVND (reference sequence). The CDR3 totals 14 residues. CDR3 region: CASSIGDGDTEAFF. The CDR3 coding sequence is TGTGCCAGTAGTATAGGTGACGGGGACACTGAAGCTTTCTTT.

The V gene is TRBV19, the J gene TRBJ1-5; TRBD1 agrees at 9 bases. The CDR3 is 16 residues long. Germline V gene sequence: CDR1 LNHDA, CDR2 SQIVND (reference sequence). Losses at the gene ends were 1 base for V and 5 bases for J; bases not matched to a gene: 6. The CDR3 DNA is TGTGCCAGTAGTATAGGGGGGACAGGGCGACATCAGCCCCAGCATTTT. It encodes CASSIGGTGRHQPQHF.

This clone has only one observation. The J gene is TRBJ2-2, the V gene TRBV7-2; D remains unclear. The V end lost 5 bases, the J end lost 1 base, and 14 bases lay between the germline ends. The CDR3 runs to 16 residues. Germline CDR1 is SGHTA and CDR2 is FQGNSA. CDR3 sequence (DNA): TGTGCCAGCAGCCCAAACACGCAACGGAACACCGGGGAGCTGTTTTTT. It is translated as CASSPNTQRNTGELFF.

The chain's CDR3 is CASSLWGGLNQETQYF. CDR3 DNA: TGTGCCAGTAGTCTGTGGGGTGGACTGAACCAAGAGACCCAGTACTTC. This chain links TRBV19 with TRBJ2-5; a weak D match, TRBD2 (5 bases). V was shortened by 5 bases and J by 0 bases, with 16 bases between the two germline ends. The CDR3 contains 16 residues. Looked up from germline, CDR1 is LNHDA and CDR2 is SQIVND (reference sequence). Using reference TRBV19 and TRBJ2-5 for the parts outside the CDR3, the full variable domain is DGGITQSPKYLFRKEGQNVTLSCEQNLNHDAMYWYRQDPGQGLRLIYYSQIVNDFQKGDIAEGYSVSREKKESFPLTVTSAQKNPTAFYLCASSLWGGLNQETQYFGPGTRLLVL.

The gene calls are TRBV5-1 and TRBJ1-2, with 9 bases that match TRBD1. V shed 4 bases and J 8 bases; nucleotides not matched to a gene: 15. The length of the CDR3 is 16 residues. CDR1 and CDR2 (germline): SGHRS, YFSETQ. CDR3 protein: CASSQGQGSFLGGYTF. The CDR3 DNA sequence: TGCGCCAGCAGCCAAGGACAGGGGTCGTTTCTTGGGGGCTACACCTTC.

This clone showed up just once. CDR3 DNA sequence: TGTGCCAGCAGCAAAGTGGGGGACAGAAAAAACATTCAGTACTTC. This encodes CASSKVGDRKNIQYF. V gene TRBV21-1 combines with J gene TRBJ2-4; TRBD1 is the table's D call, not checked against the DNA. TRBV21-1 is reported as a pseudogene. This CDR3 has 15 residues.

This clone was seen a handful of times. The J gene is TRBJ1-1, the V gene TRBV6-1; a possible D gene is TRBD1 (5 bases). V dropped 3 bases and J dropped 1 base, with 9 bases sitting between them. Germline V gene lookup returns CDR1 MNHNS and CDR2 SASEGT. CDR3 length: 14 amino acids. The CDR3 region is CASSDRGGNTEAFF. The CDR3 DNA reads TGTGCCAGCAGTGACCGGGGGGGGAACACTGAAGCTTTCTTT.

CDR3 DNA: TGTGCCAGCACGGGGGGGTGGGGCACAGATACGCAGTATTTT. This encodes CASTGGWGTDTQYF. The chain has TRBV6-5 and TRBJ2-3; the match to TRBD2 covers 8 bases. This CDR3 is 14 amino acids long. Germline V lookup: CDR1 MNHEY, CDR2 SVGAGI. The V segment lost 7 bases and the J segment 1 base; nucleotides outside the gene matches: 4.

This sequence joins TRBV15 and TRBJ1-1; tentative D call: TRBD1 (5 bases). Germline V gene lookup returns CDR1 LNHNV and CDR2 YYDKDF (reference sequence). CDR3 length equals 14 residues. Trimming shortened V by 0 bases and J by 11 bases, and 16 bases separated the two germline ends. The CDR3 nucleotides read TGTGCCACCAGCAGAGATTTACCGGGGGGGAGGGCTTTCTTT. It yields the protein CATSRDLPGGRAFF.

The V call is TRBV6-2 or TRBV6-3, the J call TRBJ1-3; D may be TRBD1 (6 bases). CDR3 length: 16 amino acids. Germline CDR1 reads MNHEY; CDR2 reads SVGEGT. Between the trimmed V and J ends, which lost 5 bases and 4 bases, there was a span of 18 bases. CDR3 DNA sequence: TGTGCCAGCAGTGTGGGGACACCTCAGCGCGGAAACACCATATATTTT. As protein: CASSVGTPQRGNTIYF.

This clone was seen only once. This sequence joins TRBV30 and TRBJ1-4, with 9 positions matching TRBD1. Germline CDR1 is GTSNPN and CDR2 is SVGIG (reference sequence). CDR3 length: 14 amino acids. Trimming removed 0 bases from V and 6 bases from J; junction bases left unmatched: 2. The CDR3 sequence is CAWSVGTGHEKLFF. The CDR3 DNA is TGTGCCTGGAGTGTCGGGACAGGGCATGAAAAACTGTTTTTT.

The chain is built from TRBV6-1 and TRBJ1-5, with a possible D match to TRBD1 (5 bases). Trimming removed 2 bases from V and 0 bases from J, with 8 bases in between. Germline V gene data show CDR1 as MNHNS and CDR2 as SASEGT. CDR3 size: 15 residues. Written as DNA, the CDR3 is TGTGCCAGCAGTGAACAGGGTAATAGCAATCAGCCCCAGCATTTT. Protein: CASSEQGNSNQPQHF.

The chain employs TRBV2 and TRBJ1-2; 7 nucleotides line up with TRBD1. V dropped 2 bases and J dropped 8; count of bases not matched to a gene: 11. The CDR3 has 15 residues. The germline CDR1 and CDR2 sequences are SNHLY and FYNNEI. The CDR3 DNA sequence: TGTGCCAGCAGTGAAAAGGGGGCAGGGTCTTGGGGCTACACCTTC. Amino acid sequence: CASSEKGAGSWGYTF.

The gene calls are TRBV5-1 and TRBJ2-1, with TRBD2 matching 15 bases. Germline lookup yields CDR1 SGHRS and CDR2 YFSETQ. V lost 4 bases, J lost 0 bases, and 17 bases stayed unmatched. The CDR3 is 22 residues long. The CDR3 nucleotides read TGCGCCAGCAGCCACCGGGACAGGGGACTAGCGGGGGGACCTAGCTCCTACAATGAGCAGTTCTTC. It specifies CASSHRDRGLAGGPSSYNEQFF.

The V call is TRBV6-6, the J call TRBJ2-7; 9 bases map to TRBD1. After removal of 4 bases from V and 0 bases from J, the junction contained 7 bases not matched to a gene. Looked up from germline, CDR1 is MNHNY and CDR2 is SVGAGI (reference sequence). The CDR3 has 16 residues. CDR3 DNA sequence: TGTGCCAGCAGTTCCCCGGGACAGGGAAGCTCCTACGAGCAGTACTTC. It translates to CASSSPGQGSSYEQYF.

The genes are TRBV2 and TRBJ2-3; possible D gene TRBD2, 7 bases. From germline, CDR1 is SNHLY and CDR2 FYNNEI. Trimming pared 2 bases from V and 1 base from J, leaving 16 bases between. The CDR3 totals 17 residues. CDR3 amino acids: CASSESGGLAGTDTQYF. CDR3 coding DNA: TGTGCCAGCAGTGAATCCGGGGGGCTAGCGGGCACAGATACGCAGTATTTT.

The CDR3 reads CASSVRQNQPQHF. The CDR3 bases are TGTGCCAGCAGTGTACGTCAGAATCAGCCCCAGCATTTT. The chain employs TRBV2 and TRBJ1-5; D unresolved. CDR3 length equals 13 residues. CDR1 is SNHLY and CDR2 is FYNNEI in the germline V gene. Between the trimmed V and J ends, which lost 4 bases and 4 bases, there was a span of 8 bases.

This clone was recorded only once. The chain couples TRBV5-1 to TRBJ1-1; no clear D. The CDR3 consists of 13 residues. The V gene lost 0 bases and the J gene lost 6 bases, with 9 bases spanning the gap. Germline V gene lookup returns CDR1 SGHRS and CDR2 YFSETQ. The CDR3 sequence: CASSLAAISEAFF. The CDR3 DNA reads TGCGCCAGCAGCTTGGCCGCGATCTCTGAAGCTTTCTTT.

Here the CDR3 reads CASSLGDRSTYEQYF. Written as DNA, the CDR3 is TGTGCCAGCAGCTTAGGGGACAGGTCTACCTACGAGCAGTACTTC. This chain links TRBV7-2 with TRBJ2-7; 8 bases are shared with TRBD1. This CDR3 comprises 15 residues. Germline V gene lookup returns CDR1 SGHTA and CDR2 FQGNSA. V lost 1 base and J lost 2; bases outside the gene matches: 4.

The CDR3 loop reads CAWSDLAGLNTGELFF. CDR3 bases: TGTGCCTGGAGTGATCTAGCGGGCTTGAACACCGGGGAGCTGTTTTTT. This rearrangement joins TRBV30 to TRBJ2-2; 8 bases map to TRBD2. The V gene end was trimmed by 1 base and the J gene end by 1 base; junction bases not matched to a gene: 5. Germline CDR1 is GTSNPN and CDR2 is SVGIG (reference sequence). The CDR3 extends over 16 amino acids.

The chain links TRBV27 to TRBJ1-1, with D maybe TRBD1 (5 bases). V lost 5 bases, J lost 3 bases, and 19 bases lay in between. The CDR3 has 16 residues. Per germline, CDR1 MNHEY and CDR2 SMNVEV (reference sequence). The CDR3 loop reads CASSPVVRAWHTEAFF. The CDR3 nucleotides read TGTGCCAGCAGTCCTGTGGTCAGGGCATGGCACACTGAAGCTTTCTTT.

The chain links TRBV6-5 to TRBJ2-5; TRBD2 might be the D (7 bases). The germline CDR1 and CDR2 sequences are MNHEY and SVGAGI. V was clipped by 2 bases and J by 9 bases, with 16 bases between them. The CDR3 is 14 amino acids. The CDR3 loop reads CASSYGGGGLAQYF. The CDR3 nucleotides read TGTGCCAGCAGTTACGGGGGCGGGGGTTTGGCCCAGTACTTC.

The genes are TRBV29-1 and TRBJ1-2, with D perhaps TRBD1 (5 bases). V was trimmed by 2 bases and J by 8 bases, leaving 18 bases between them. Looked up from germline, CDR1 is SQVTM and CDR2 is ANQGSEA. This CDR3 is 14 amino acids long. CDR3 nucleotide sequence: TGCAGCGTTGAATGGGGACTTGGTCTTGGGGGCTACACCTTC. This encodes CSVEWGLGLGGYTF.

The chain joins TRBV11-2 to TRBJ1-4, with D unresolved. This CDR3 contains 16 residues. Trimming cost V 5 bases and J 4 bases, with 17 bases left between them. Germline lookup yields CDR1 SGHAT and CDR2 FQNNGV. The CDR3, as DNA: TGTGCCAGCAGCCCGGGAGATCGGACCTTTAATGAAAAACTGTTTTTT. Protein: CASSPGDRTFNEKLFF.

This clone has a single count. The J gene is TRBJ1-5, the V gene TRBV5-1, with TRBD1 matching 7 bases. Germline loops: CDR1 SGHRS, CDR2 YFSETQ. This CDR3 has 13 residues. With 3 bases clipped from V and 4 bases from J, the junction kept 1 base outside the gene matches. In DNA, the CDR3 is TGCGCCAGCAGCTCACAGGGGAATCAGCCCCAGCATTTT. This sequence encodes CASSSQGNQPQHF.

The chain employs TRBV15 and TRBJ2-2; 7 nucleotides align to TRBD1. V shed 5 bases, J shed 1 base, and the junction held 1 base outside the gene matches. The CDR3 runs 14 residues. Germline V gene data show CDR1 as LNHNV and CDR2 as YYDKDF (reference sequence). The CDR3 loop is CATSGTVNTGELFF. In DNA form, the CDR3 reads TGTGCCACCAGCGGGACAGTGAACACCGGGGAGCTGTTTTTT. Supplemented by reference TRBV15 and TRBJ2-2, the full variable domain reads DAMVIQNPRYQVTQFGKPVTLSCSQTLNHNVMYWYQQKSSQAPKLLFHYYDKDFNNEADTPDNFQSRRPNTSFCFLDIRSPGLGDTAMYLCATSGTVNTGELFFGEGSRLTVL.

The chain recombines TRBV7-2 with TRBJ1-5; a weak D match, TRBD1 (6 bases). The CDR3 has 14 residues. Per germline, CDR1 SGHTA and CDR2 FQGNSA. Trimming took 5 bases from V and 4 from J, leaving 12 bases between them. In DNA form, the CDR3 reads TGTGCCAGCAGCCCGGACAGCTTAAATCAGCCCCAGCATTTT. It encodes CASSPDSLNQPQHF.

The chain uses TRBV19 and TRBJ1-1; TRBD1 is a possible D gene (5 bases). V lost 2 bases to trimming and J lost 4 bases, with 11 bases between them. This CDR3 comprises 14 residues. Germline V CDR1 and CDR2: LNHDA, SQIVND (reference sequence). CDR3 nucleotide sequence: TGTGCCAGTAGTATACAGGGTTTTGGCACTGAAGCTTTCTTT. Its translation: CASSIQGFGTEAFF. The variable domain in full, with the rest retrieved from reference TRBV19 and TRBJ1-1, is DGGITQSPKYLFRKEGQNVTLSCEQNLNHDAMYWYRQDPGQGLRLIYYSQIVNDFQKGDIAEGYSVSREKKESFPLTVTSAQKNPTAFYLCASSIQGFGTEAFFGQGTRLTVV.

CDR3 in DNA: TGTGCCACCAGTGATTACCATCTTTGGGAGGGTTGGTCCTACGAGCAGTACTTC. This encodes CATSDYHLWEGWSYEQYF. The chain joins TRBV24-1 to TRBJ2-7; 7 bases are shared with TRBD2. V lost 2 bases, J lost 1 base, and 13 bases stayed unmatched. CDR3 size: 18 residues. The germline V gene has CDR1 KGHDR and CDR2 SFDVKD.

The chain links TRBV30 to TRBJ1-2, with 12 bases that match TRBD1. This CDR3 spans 14 amino acids. Germline V gene lookup returns CDR1 GTSNPN and CDR2 SVGIG (reference sequence). J was trimmed by 8 bases and V by 3 bases; bases with no gene match: 7. In DNA form, the CDR3 reads TGTGCCTGGAGCGCGGGACAGGGGGCCTGGGGCTACACCTTC. Translation: CAWSAGQGAWGYTF.